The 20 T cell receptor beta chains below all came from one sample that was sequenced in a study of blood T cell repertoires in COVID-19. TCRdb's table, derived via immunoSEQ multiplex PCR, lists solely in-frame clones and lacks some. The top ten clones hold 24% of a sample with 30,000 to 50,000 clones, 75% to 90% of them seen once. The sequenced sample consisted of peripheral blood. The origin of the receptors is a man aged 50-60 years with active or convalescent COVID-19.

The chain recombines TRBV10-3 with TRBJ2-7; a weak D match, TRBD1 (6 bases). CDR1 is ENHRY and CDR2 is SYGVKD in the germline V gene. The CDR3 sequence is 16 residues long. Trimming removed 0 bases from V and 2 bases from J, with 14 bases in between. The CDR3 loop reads CAISESGRGTAYEQYF. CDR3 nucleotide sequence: TGTGCCATCAGTGAGTCAGGTAGGGGGACGGCCTACGAGCAGTACTTC.

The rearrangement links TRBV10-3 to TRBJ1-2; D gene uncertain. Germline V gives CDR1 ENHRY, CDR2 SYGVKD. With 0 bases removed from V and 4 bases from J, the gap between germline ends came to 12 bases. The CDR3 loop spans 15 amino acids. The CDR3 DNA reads TGTGCCATCAGTGAGTCAGCTCTCGGTGGCTATGGCTACACCTTC. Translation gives CAISESALGGYGYTF.

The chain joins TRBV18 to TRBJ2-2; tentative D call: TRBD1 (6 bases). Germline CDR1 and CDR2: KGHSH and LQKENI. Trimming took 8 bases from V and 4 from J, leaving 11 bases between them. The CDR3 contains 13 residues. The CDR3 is CASRTESTGELFF. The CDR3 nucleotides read TGTGCCAGCCGGACAGAAAGCACCGGGGAGCTGTTTTTT. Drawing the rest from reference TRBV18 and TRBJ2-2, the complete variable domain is NAGVMQNPRHLVRRRGQEARLRCSPMKGHSHVYWYRQLPEEGLKFMVYLQKENIIDESGMPKERFSAEFPKEGPSILRIQQVVRGDSAAYFCASRTESTGELFFGEGSRLTVL.

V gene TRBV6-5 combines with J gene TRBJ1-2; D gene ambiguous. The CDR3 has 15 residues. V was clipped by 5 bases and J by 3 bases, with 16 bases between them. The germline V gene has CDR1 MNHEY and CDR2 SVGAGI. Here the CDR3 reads CASSPRRTTHYGYTF. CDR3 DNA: TGTGCCAGCAGTCCCCGGAGGACTACTCACTATGGCTACACCTTC.

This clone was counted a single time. The CDR3 loop reads CASSYSFLQPQHF. The DNA for the CDR3 is TGTGCCAGCAGTTACTCCTTTCTGCAGCCCCAGCATTTT. This chain connects TRBV6-5 to TRBJ1-5; no firm D call. There are 13 residues in the CDR3. Trimming took off 0 bases at V and 7 bases at J, with 7 bases between the two ends. CDR1 and CDR2 (germline): MNHEY, SVGAGI.

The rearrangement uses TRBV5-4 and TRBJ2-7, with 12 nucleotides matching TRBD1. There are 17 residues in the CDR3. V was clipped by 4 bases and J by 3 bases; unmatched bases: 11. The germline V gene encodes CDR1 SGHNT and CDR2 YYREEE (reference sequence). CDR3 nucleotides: TGTGCCAGCAGCCCCGGGACAGGGGGCGCGTGGGACTACGAGCAGTACTTC. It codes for CASSPGTGGAWDYEQYF.

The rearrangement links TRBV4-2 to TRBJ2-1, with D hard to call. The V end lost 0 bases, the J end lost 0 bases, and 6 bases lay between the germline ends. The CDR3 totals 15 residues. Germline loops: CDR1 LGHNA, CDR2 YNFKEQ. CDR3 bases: TGTGCCAGCAGCCAAGACTTCCCCTCCTACAATGAGCAGTTCTTC. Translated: CASSQDFPSYNEQFF.

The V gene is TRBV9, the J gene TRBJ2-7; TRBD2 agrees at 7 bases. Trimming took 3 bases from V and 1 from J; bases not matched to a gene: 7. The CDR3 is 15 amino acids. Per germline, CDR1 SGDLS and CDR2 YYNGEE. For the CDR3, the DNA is TGTGCCAGCAGCGCTGCGGGAGCTGGGTCCTACGAGCAGTACTTC. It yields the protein CASSAAGAGSYEQYF.

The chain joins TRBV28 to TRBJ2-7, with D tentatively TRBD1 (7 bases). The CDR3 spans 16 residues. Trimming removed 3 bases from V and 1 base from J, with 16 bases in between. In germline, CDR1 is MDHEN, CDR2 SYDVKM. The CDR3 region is CASSLGNRGGSYEQYV. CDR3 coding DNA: TGTGCCAGCAGTTTGGGGAACAGGGGAGGATCCTACGAGCAGTACGTC.

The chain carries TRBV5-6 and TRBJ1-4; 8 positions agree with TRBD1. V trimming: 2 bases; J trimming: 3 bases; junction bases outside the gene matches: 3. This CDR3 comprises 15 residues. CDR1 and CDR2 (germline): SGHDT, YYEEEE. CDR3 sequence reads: CASSFRGLANEKLFF. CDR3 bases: TGTGCCAGCAGCTTCAGGGGGCTTGCTAATGAAAAACTGTTTTTT.

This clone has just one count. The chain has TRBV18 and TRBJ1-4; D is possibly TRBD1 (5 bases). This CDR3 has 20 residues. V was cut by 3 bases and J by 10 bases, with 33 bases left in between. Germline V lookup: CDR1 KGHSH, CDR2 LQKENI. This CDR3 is CASSPRRTGAIGEDSRKLFF. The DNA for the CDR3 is TGTGCCAGCTCACCTAGAAGGACCGGGGCAATAGGGGAGGATTCGCGAAAACTGTTTTTT.

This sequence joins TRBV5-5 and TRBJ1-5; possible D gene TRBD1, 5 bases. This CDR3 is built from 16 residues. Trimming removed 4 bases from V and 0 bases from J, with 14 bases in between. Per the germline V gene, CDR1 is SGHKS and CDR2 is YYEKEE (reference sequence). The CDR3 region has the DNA TGTGCCAGCAGCCCCCTGGCGGACACTAGCAATCAGCCCCAGCATTTT. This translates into CASSPLADTSNQPQHF. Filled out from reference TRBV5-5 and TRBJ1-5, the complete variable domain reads DAGVTQSPTHLIKTRGQQVTLRCSPISGHKSVSWYQQVLGQGPQFIFQYYEKEERGRGNFPDRFSARQFPNYSSELNVNALLLGDSALYLCASSPLADTSNQPQHFGDGTRLSIL.

The CDR3 region has the DNA TGTGCCTGGAGTGTACTAAAGGTTAATCAGCCCCAGCATTTT. This sequence encodes CAWSVLKVNQPQHF. V and J are TRBV30 and TRBJ1-5; D ambiguous. Germline V gene sequence: CDR1 GTSNPN, CDR2 SVGIG (reference sequence). V shed 0 bases and J shed 4 bases, with 10 bases lying between them. The CDR3 has 14 amino acids.

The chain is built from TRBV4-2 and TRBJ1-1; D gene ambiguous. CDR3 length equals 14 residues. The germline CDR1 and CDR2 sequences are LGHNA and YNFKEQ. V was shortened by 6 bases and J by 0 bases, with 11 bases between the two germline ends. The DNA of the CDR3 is TGTGCCAGCAGACCCGGGAGAGTGAACACTGAAGCTTTCTTT. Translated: CASRPGRVNTEAFF.

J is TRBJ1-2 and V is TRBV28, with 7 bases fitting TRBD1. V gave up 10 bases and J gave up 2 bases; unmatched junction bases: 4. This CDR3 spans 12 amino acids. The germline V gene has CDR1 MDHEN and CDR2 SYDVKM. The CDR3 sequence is CAITTGNYGYTF. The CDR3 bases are TGTGCCATTACGACAGGGAACTATGGCTACACCTTC.

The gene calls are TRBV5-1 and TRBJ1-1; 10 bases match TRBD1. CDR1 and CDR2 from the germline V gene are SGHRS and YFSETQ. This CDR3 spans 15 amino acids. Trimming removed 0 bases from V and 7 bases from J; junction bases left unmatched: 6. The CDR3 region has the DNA TGCGCCAGCAGCTTGGGGGACAGGGGATACGGTGAAGCTTTCTTT. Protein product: CASSLGDRGYGEAFF.

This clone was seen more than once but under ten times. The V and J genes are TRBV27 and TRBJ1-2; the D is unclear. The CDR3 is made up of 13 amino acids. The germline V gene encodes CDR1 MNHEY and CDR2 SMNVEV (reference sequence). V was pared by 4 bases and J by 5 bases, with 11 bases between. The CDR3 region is CASSSSVEYGYTF. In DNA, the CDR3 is TGTGCCAGCAGTTCGTCCGTGGAGTATGGCTACACCTTC.

In DNA, the CDR3 is TGTGCCATCAGACCGGACAGGGAAGCTGAAGCTTTCTTT. This encodes CAIRPDREAEAFF. The rearrangement uses TRBV10-3 and TRBJ1-1, with 8 positions matching TRBD1. The V gene end was trimmed by 6 bases and the J gene end by 6 bases; junction bases not matched to a gene: 6. Germline V gives CDR1 ENHRY, CDR2 SYGVKD. The CDR3 length is 13 residues.

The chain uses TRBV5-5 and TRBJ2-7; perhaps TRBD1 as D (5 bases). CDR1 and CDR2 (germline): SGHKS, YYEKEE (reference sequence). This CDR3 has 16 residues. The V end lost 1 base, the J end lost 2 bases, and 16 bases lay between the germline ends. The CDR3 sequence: CASSLSDVAGPYEQYF. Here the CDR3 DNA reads TGTGCCAGCAGCTTGTCCGATGTCGCAGGGCCCTACGAGCAGTACTTC.

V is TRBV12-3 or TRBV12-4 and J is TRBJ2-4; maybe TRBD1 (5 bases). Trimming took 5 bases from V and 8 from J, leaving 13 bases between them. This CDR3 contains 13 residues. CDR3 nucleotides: TGTGCCAGCAGTAGGAACAGGTGGGACATTCAGTACTTC. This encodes CASSRNRWDIQYF.